The rows below give T cell receptor beta chains drawn from one sample of a study of low-dose radiotherapy and immunotherapy resistance in tumors. Each CDR3 protein is one row after TCRdb ran MiXCR on the reads. The sample holds tens of thousands of distinct CDR3 sequences, roughly a sixth seen once. The sample was PBMCs, taken before treatment. The receptor source for this set is a male donor with prostate cancer. Each CDR3 is given with its conserved first and last residue. Fields, in order: clone size, V gene, J gene, D gene, CDR3 protein, CDR3 DNA. A D gene is named only where the DNA matches it firmly. The size field is filled for only some rows; it gives once, few, many or a size class.

abundance: many; v_gene: TRBV9; j_gene: TRBJ2-1; d_gene: TRBD2; CDR3aa: CASSVGRGGLSEQFF; CDR3nt: TGTGCCAGCAGCGTAGGGCGGGGGGGCCTAAGTGAGCAGTTCTTC
abundance: many; v_gene: TRBV29-1; j_gene: TRBJ1-5; d_gene: .; CDR3aa: CSVGREKNQPQHF; CDR3nt: TGCAGCGTTGGCAGGGAAAAAAATCAGCCCCAGCATTTT
abundance: few; v_gene: TRBV4-1; j_gene: TRBJ1-1; d_gene: .; CDR3aa: CASSQDLRHGSALEAFF; CDR3nt: TGCGCCAGCAGCCAAGATCTTCGCCACGGAAGCGCTTTAGAAGCTTTCTTT
abundance: many; v_gene: TRBV5-1; j_gene: TRBJ2-6; d_gene: .; CDR3aa: CASSLVSSGANVLTF; CDR3nt: TGCGCCAGCAGCTTGGTGTCCTCTGGGGCCAACGTCCTGACTTTC
abundance: many; v_gene: TRBV20-1; j_gene: TRBJ2-1; d_gene: .; CDR3aa: CSARDRLVGSYNEQFF; CDR3nt: TGCAGTGCTAGAGACCGACTAGTAGGCTCCTACAATGAGCAGTTCTTC
abundance: many; v_gene: TRBV7-9; j_gene: TRBJ1-1; d_gene: .; CDR3aa: CASSPPGTLNTEAFF; CDR3nt: TGTGCCAGCAGCCCCCCCGGGACACTGAACACTGAAGCTTTCTTT
abundance: many; v_gene: TRBV5-1; j_gene: TRBJ2-7; d_gene: .; CDR3aa: CASSQTPGPSYEQYF; CDR3nt: TGCGCCAGCAGCCAGACGCCGGGCCCCTCCTACGAGCAGTACTTC
abundance: many; v_gene: TRBV9; j_gene: TRBJ1-1; d_gene: TRBD1; CDR3aa: CASSRQADRGNTEAFF; CDR3nt: TGTGCCAGCAGCCGCCAGGCCGACAGGGGTAACACTGAAGCTTTCTTT
abundance: many; v_gene: TRBV19; j_gene: TRBJ2-7; d_gene: .; CDR3aa: CASSIIPGPEREQYF; CDR3nt: TGTGCCAGTAGTATTATTCCGGGACCCGAGCGGGAGCAGTACTTC
abundance: .; v_gene: TRBV6-2/TRBV6-3; j_gene: TRBJ2-5; d_gene: TRBD2; CDR3aa: CASSFPGPNSGELGETQYF; CDR3nt: TGTGCCAGCAGTTTTCCGGGGCCGAATAGCGGGGAACTTGGAGAGACCCAGTACTTC
abundance: .; v_gene: TRBV19; j_gene: TRBJ2-3; d_gene: .; CDR3aa: CASSIDLGNRRGHTDTQYF; CDR3nt: TGTGCCAGTAGTATAGATCTGGGGAACCGACGGGGACACACAGATACGCAGTATTTT
abundance: .; v_gene: TRBV29-1; j_gene: TRBJ1-1; d_gene: TRBD1; CDR3aa: CSVGDRVDAEAFF; CDR3nt: TGCAGCGTTGGAGACAGGGTGGACGCTGAAGCTTTCTTT
abundance: many; v_gene: TRBV6-6; j_gene: TRBJ2-5; d_gene: .; CDR3aa: CASSLLGETQYF; CDR3nt: TGTGCCAGCAGTTTGTTGGGTGAGACCCAGTACTTC
abundance: many; v_gene: TRBV2; j_gene: TRBJ2-7; d_gene: .; CDR3aa: CASSELRSTYEQYF; CDR3nt: TGTGCCAGCAGTGAATTAAGGTCTACCTACGAGCAGTACTTC
abundance: many; v_gene: TRBV7-2; j_gene: TRBJ2-5; d_gene: .; CDR3aa: CASSFPGHGGTQYF; CDR3nt: TGTGCCAGCAGCTTCCCGGGGCATGGGGGGACCCAGTACTTC
abundance: many; v_gene: TRBV10-3; j_gene: TRBJ2-3; d_gene: .; CDR3aa: CAISDELAADTQYF; CDR3nt: TGTGCCATCAGTGATGAATTAGCTGCAGATACGCAGTATTTT
abundance: many; v_gene: TRBV29-1; j_gene: TRBJ1-2; d_gene: .; CDR3aa: CSGDGADSADGYTF; CDR3nt: TGCAGCGGCGACGGGGCGGACTCCGCCGATGGCTACACCTTC
abundance: few; v_gene: TRBV3-1; j_gene: TRBJ2-1; d_gene: TRBD2; CDR3aa: CASSPRNPAGGYNEQFF; CDR3nt: TGTGCCAGCAGCCCCAGAAACCCTGCGGGGGGGTACAATGAGCAGTTCTTC
abundance: many; v_gene: TRBV14; j_gene: TRBJ2-2; d_gene: .; CDR3aa: CASSPRVRTELFF; CDR3nt: TGTGCCAGCAGCCCCAGGGTTAGAACGGAGCTGTTTTTT
abundance: many; v_gene: TRBV20-1; j_gene: TRBJ1-5; d_gene: .; CDR3aa: CSARDVEPARAQHF; CDR3nt: TGCAGTGCTAGAGATGTGGAGCCAGCAAGGGCCCAGCATTTT
abundance: many; v_gene: TRBV3-1; j_gene: TRBJ2-3; d_gene: TRBD2; CDR3aa: CASSPISGGPTDTQYF; CDR3nt: TGTGCCAGCAGCCCCATTAGCGGGGGACCGACAGATACGCAGTATTTT
abundance: many; v_gene: TRBV14; j_gene: TRBJ2-1; d_gene: .; CDR3aa: CASSQDEGGPGEQFF; CDR3nt: TGTGCCAGCAGCCAAGATGAGGGGGGCCCCGGAGAGCAGTTCTTC
abundance: many; v_gene: TRBV30; j_gene: TRBJ1-3; d_gene: .; CDR3aa: CASTFAGNGNTIYF; CDR3nt: TGTGCCTCAACCTTCGCGGGGAATGGAAACACCATATATTTT
abundance: many; v_gene: TRBV29-1; j_gene: TRBJ2-5; d_gene: .; CDR3aa: CSAGVGQETQYF; CDR3nt: TGCAGCGCGGGGGTAGGACAAGAGACCCAGTACTTC
abundance: many; v_gene: TRBV29-1; j_gene: TRBJ2-3; d_gene: .; CDR3aa: CSAEDVRASDTQYF; CDR3nt: TGCAGCGCCGAAGACGTCAGGGCGTCAGATACGCAGTATTTT
abundance: .; v_gene: TRBV7-2; j_gene: TRBJ2-2; d_gene: TRBD2; CDR3aa: CASSLSPSGGTANTGELFF; CDR3nt: TGTGCCAGCAGCTTAAGCCCTAGCGGGGGGACCGCGAACACCGGGGAGCTGTTTTTT
abundance: many; v_gene: TRBV9; j_gene: TRBJ2-5; d_gene: .; CDR3aa: CASSGGWGQETQYF; CDR3nt: TGTGCCAGCAGCGGGGGTTGGGGGCAAGAGACCCAGTACTTC
abundance: .; v_gene: TRBV6-2/TRBV6-3; j_gene: TRBJ2-6; d_gene: TRBD1; CDR3aa: CASRPGQGQHSGANVLTF; CDR3nt: TGTGCCAGCAGACCGGGACAGGGGCAGCATTCTGGGGCCAACGTCCTGACTTTC
abundance: few; v_gene: TRBV6-1; j_gene: TRBJ2-3; d_gene: TRBD2; CDR3aa: CASSARLAGFSTDTQYF; CDR3nt: TGTGCCAGCAGTGCCCGACTAGCGGGGTTCAGCACAGATACGCAGTATTTT
abundance: many; v_gene: TRBV20-1; j_gene: TRBJ2-3; d_gene: TRBD2; CDR3aa: CSARGGDTQYF; CDR3nt: TGCAGTGCTAGGGGAGGGGATACGCAGTATTTT
abundance: .; v_gene: TRBV2; j_gene: TRBJ2-7; d_gene: TRBD2; CDR3aa: CASSTHGLAGEGNEQYF; CDR3nt: TGTGCCAGCAGTACCCACGGACTAGCGGGGGAAGGAAACGAGCAGTACTTC
abundance: once; v_gene: TRBV7-9; j_gene: TRBJ1-1; d_gene: .; CDR3aa: CASSLTGPLNTEAFF; CDR3nt: TGTGCCAGCAGCTTAACGGGACCTCTAAACACTGAAGCTTTCTTT
abundance: .; v_gene: TRBV5-4; j_gene: TRBJ2-3; d_gene: .; CDR3aa: CASSLEPLTSTDMQYF; CDR3nt: TGTGCCAGCAGCTTGGAACCATTAACTAGCACGGATATGCAGTATTTT
abundance: many; v_gene: TRBV5-1; j_gene: TRBJ2-2; d_gene: .; CDR3aa: CASSLEGNTGELFF; CDR3nt: TGCGCCAGCAGCTTGGAGGGGAACACCGGGGAGCTGTTTTTT
abundance: many; v_gene: TRBV7-9; j_gene: TRBJ1-1; d_gene: .; CDR3aa: CASSHSDRLNTEAFF; CDR3nt: TGTGCCAGCAGCCACAGTGACAGGCTGAACACTGAAGCTTTCTTT
abundance: many; v_gene: TRBV5-1; j_gene: TRBJ2-3; d_gene: TRBD1; CDR3aa: CASSLEAGGPDTQYF; CDR3nt: TGCGCCAGCAGCTTGGAAGCAGGGGGCCCAGATACGCAGTATTTT
abundance: many; v_gene: TRBV5-1; j_gene: TRBJ2-3; d_gene: .; CDR3aa: CASSLGDRRKDTQYF; CDR3nt: TGCGCCAGCAGCTTGGGAGACCGACGCAAGGATACGCAGTATTTT
abundance: many; v_gene: TRBV5-4; j_gene: TRBJ1-3; d_gene: .; CDR3aa: CASSLEGSDTIYF; CDR3nt: TGTGCCAGCAGCTTGGAGGGCTCGGACACCATATATTTT
abundance: many; v_gene: TRBV2; j_gene: TRBJ2-2; d_gene: .; CDR3aa: CASRARDTLTGELFF; CDR3nt: TGTGCCAGCAGGGCCCGGGACACTCTCACCGGGGAGCTGTTTTTT
abundance: .; v_gene: TRBV3-1; j_gene: TRBJ1-4; d_gene: .; CDR3aa: CASSLALTGTGDRGKLFF; CDR3nt: TGTGCCAGCAGCCTCGCCCTCACAGGGACTGGCGATCGGGGAAAACTGTTTTTT
abundance: many; v_gene: TRBV11-2; j_gene: TRBJ2-7; d_gene: .; CDR3aa: CASSTNSGSYEQYF; CDR3nt: TGTGCCAGCAGCACGAACAGTGGTTCCTACGAGCAGTACTTC
abundance: few; v_gene: TRBV11-2; j_gene: TRBJ2-1; d_gene: .; CDR3aa: CASSLDRRISLNEQFF; CDR3nt: TGTGCCAGCAGCTTAGATCGCAGGATATCGCTCAATGAGCAGTTCTTC
abundance: many; v_gene: TRBV20-1; j_gene: TRBJ2-1; d_gene: .; CDR3aa: CSASGDSNSYNEQFF; CDR3nt: TGCAGTGCTAGTGGTGATTCGAACTCCTACAATGAGCAGTTCTTC
abundance: many; v_gene: TRBV20-1; j_gene: TRBJ2-3; d_gene: .; CDR3aa: CSAPPPLGTDTQYF; CDR3nt: TGCAGTGCTCCACCCCCTCTGGGGACAGATACGCAGTATTTT
abundance: many; v_gene: TRBV12-3/TRBV12-4; j_gene: TRBJ2-1; d_gene: .; CDR3aa: CASSLTHNEQFF; CDR3nt: TGTGCCAGCAGTTTGACGCACAATGAGCAGTTCTTC
abundance: .; v_gene: TRBV20-1; j_gene: TRBJ2-1; d_gene: .; CDR3aa: CSAFWALNNEQFF; CDR3nt: TGCAGTGCTTTTTGGGCTTTAAACAATGAGCAGTTCTTC
abundance: many; v_gene: TRBV3-1; j_gene: TRBJ2-2; d_gene: TRBD2; CDR3aa: CASSQEVTSGVNTGELFF; CDR3nt: TGTGCCAGCAGCCAAGAGGTTACTAGCGGGGTGAACACCGGGGAGCTGTTTTTT